The entry below describes one TCR beta chain. As processed by the authors: Scientists estimated how many nucleated cells there were by amplifying reference gene primers. Profiling relied on immunoSEQ multiplex PCR, and the TCRdb table lists in-frame clones only, not all of them. V and J calls and clone size follow that table, whereas D and trimming were derived from the DNA. The sample comprises roughly 570,000 clones, about 89% of which are singletons, and roughly 7.4% rests with the top ten. The data were taken from a study of blood T cell repertoires in COVID-19. V dropped 5 bases and J dropped 0 bases, with 18 bases sitting between them. This CDR3 has 17 amino acids. Germline V gene lookup returns CDR1 LNHDA and CDR2 SQIVND (reference sequence).

Sequenced: peripheral blood. The clonotype was recovered from a woman aged 45-65 years with COVID-19, enrolled during active disease. The chain combines TRBV19 with TRBJ2-3, with a possible D match to TRBD1 (5 bases). The CDR3 loop is CASSASPQGHSTDTQYF. In DNA form, the CDR3 reads TGTGCCAGTAGTGCCTCCCCCCAGGGCCATAGCACAGATACGCAGTATTTT.